This T cell receptor beta chain was documented in a study of vaccination effects on CD4 cells after COVID-19. Expansion with viral peptide pools was applied to antigen-specific CD4+ T cells by the ViraFEST assay prior to sequencing. An approximately 10-day culture period preceded the isolation of CD4+ T cells. Two doses of either BNT162b2 or mRNA-1273 were given to each participant. The assay was immunoSEQ multiplex PCR, and TCRdb's table has in-frame clones only and misses some. Here the sample spans just under 60,000 clones, just under 80% being singletons. Notes on this clone: Its antigen is as yet unknown.

This CDR3 region has 14 residues. In germline, CDR1 is LGHNA, CDR2 YNFKEQ. The V end was cut by 7 bases, the J end by 4 bases, with 16 bases between. This chain uses TRBV4-2 with TRBJ1-1, with a weak D call TRBD1 (6 bases). This TCR was sampled from a human donor who received a COVID-19 vaccine. The specimen was CD4+ T cells from PBMCs cultured with HCoV-OC43 spike peptides, collected after COVID-19 vaccination. Subset given: HCoV-OC43 spike overlapping peptide pool stimulation. CDR3 in amino acids: CASTPAGGGTEAFF. In DNA, the CDR3 is TGTGCCAGCACCCCGGCAGGAGGGGGCACTGAAGCTTTCTTT.